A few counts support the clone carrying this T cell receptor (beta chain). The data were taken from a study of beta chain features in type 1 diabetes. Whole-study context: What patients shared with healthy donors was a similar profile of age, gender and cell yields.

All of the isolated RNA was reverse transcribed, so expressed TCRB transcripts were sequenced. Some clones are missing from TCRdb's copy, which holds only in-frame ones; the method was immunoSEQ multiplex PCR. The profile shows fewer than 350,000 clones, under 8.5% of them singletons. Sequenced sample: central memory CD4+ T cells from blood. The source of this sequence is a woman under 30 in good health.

In nucleotides, the CDR3 is TGTGCCACCAGCATAACGAGGCGGGATGTACGGTTCTTC. Amino acids: CATSITRRDVRFF. The V call is TRBV15, the J call TRBJ2-1; TRBD2 is a possible D gene (6 bases). Germline V gives CDR1 LNHNV, CDR2 YYDKDF (reference sequence). The germline V and J ends were trimmed by 4 bases and 15 bases, with 19 bases remaining between them. The CDR3 sequence is 13 residues long.